Below, 25 T cell receptor beta chains from the same sample are listed, as sequenced in a study of response to subunit inactivated influenza vaccine. TCRdb re-called the RT-PCR reads through MiXCR, storing one row per CDR3 protein. The repertoire holds fewer than 600,000 distinct CDR3 sequences, with roughly 7.9% as singletons. This specimen consisted of PBMCs from blood, obtained less than 30 months after vaccination. The receptors derive from a man aged 50 to 75 who received an inactivated influenza vaccine.

The chain carries TRBV7-2 and TRBJ2-7, with D perhaps TRBD1 (6 bases). Deletions cut 4 bases from V and 3 bases from J, with 13 bases between. The germline gives CDR1 SGHTA, CDR2 FQGNSA. This CDR3 has 14 residues. The CDR3 loop reads CASSYRDNIYEQYF. Written as DNA, the CDR3 is TGTGCCAGCAGCTACCGGGACAACATCTACGAGCAGTACTTC.

This clonotype was observed many times. The CDR3 here is CSARDLLTDTYEQYF. The CDR3 nucleotides read TGCAGTGCTAGAGATCTGCTGACAGACACCTACGAGCAGTACTTC. V usage is TRBV20-1 and J usage is TRBJ2-7, with D tentatively TRBD1 (5 bases). The CDR3 sequence is 15 residues long. The germline V gene encodes CDR1 DFQATT and CDR2 SNEGSKA (reference sequence). V lost 0 bases to trimming and J lost 2 bases, with 14 bases between them.

This clonotype was counted between two and nine times. The chain has TRBV30 and TRBJ1-2; D may be TRBD1 (6 bases). Looked up from germline, CDR1 is GTSNPN and CDR2 is SVGIG (reference sequence). The CDR3 is made up of 14 amino acids. V was shortened by 1 base and J by 3 bases, with 12 bases between the two germline ends. CDR3 amino acids: CAWSGQAGDYGYTF. DNA for the CDR3: TGTGCCTGGAGTGGACAGGCCGGGGACTATGGCTACACCTTC. The variable domain in full, with the rest retrieved from reference TRBV30 and TRBJ1-2, is SQTIHQWPATLVQPVGSPLSLECTVEGTSNPNLYWYRQAAGRGLQLLFYSVGIGQISSEVPQNLSASRPQDRQFILSSKKLLLSDSGFYLCAWSGQAGDYGYTFGSGTRLTVV.

CDR3 protein: CASSPRSQSDSDLHF. The CDR3 DNA reads as TGTGCCAGCTCACCGAGGTCGCAGAGCGATTCAGACCTCCACTTT. V is TRBV18 and J is TRBJ1-6; D call uncertain. CDR3 length: 15 amino acids. V lost 3 bases to trimming and J lost 15 bases, with 21 bases between them. Germline V CDR1 and CDR2: KGHSH, LQKENI.

The chain links TRBV5-1 to TRBJ2-7; a possible D gene is TRBD2 (6 bases). Looked up from germline, CDR1 is SGHRS and CDR2 is YFSETQ. The CDR3 runs 15 residues. The V end lost 1 base, the J end lost 1 base, and 12 bases lay between the germline ends. The CDR3 reads CASSLSWGRSYEQYF. The CDR3 bases are TGCGCCAGCAGCTTGAGTTGGGGGAGGTCCTACGAGCAGTACTTC.

The sample holds many counts of this clonotype. This chain links TRBV5-5 with TRBJ2-7, with 11 bases lining up with TRBD1. The CDR3 sequence is 16 residues long. The J segment lost 6 bases and the V segment lost 0 bases, leaving 8 bases of the junction unmatched. Germline V CDR1 and CDR2: SGHKS, YYEKEE (reference sequence). This chain's CDR3 is CASSLARDRGSSEQYF. In DNA form, the CDR3 reads TGTGCCAGCAGCTTGGCGCGGGACAGGGGGAGCAGCGAGCAGTACTTC.

This clonotype was found many times. The V call is TRBV12-3 or TRBV12-4, the J call TRBJ2-7, with 10 bases aligning to TRBD2. This CDR3 comprises 16 residues. Unmatched junction bases numbered 10, after V lost 8 bases and J lost 0 bases. CDR3 sequence (DNA): TGTGCCAGCCGGCGACTAGCGGGCCAGAGCTCCTACGAGCAGTACTTC. Translated, it gives CASRRLAGQSSYEQYF.

This clonotype was found a few times. The genes are TRBV12-3 or TRBV12-4 and TRBJ2-1; D gene uncertain. The V end lost 4 bases, the J end lost 0 bases, and 10 bases lay between the germline ends. The CDR3 has 15 amino acids. The CDR3 DNA reads as TGTGCCAGCAGTTCGGCTAGTTTCTCCTACAATGAGCAGTTCTTC. Translated, it gives CASSSASFSYNEQFF.

This clonotype appeared many times. V gene TRBV28 combines with J gene TRBJ2-1; D could derive from TRBD1 or TRBD2 (5 bases each). Germline V gene data show CDR1 as MDHEN and CDR2 as SYDVKM. V was shortened by 5 bases and J by 6 bases, with 17 bases between the two germline ends. This CDR3 is 15 amino acids long. The CDR3: CASSEPGRNRNEQFF. CDR3 in DNA: TGTGCCAGCAGTGAACCGGGACGGAACCGCAATGAGCAGTTCTTC.

This clonotype was observed a handful of times. The chain recombines TRBV7-2 with TRBJ2-5, with unresolved D. This CDR3 contains 13 residues. Germline values: CDR1 SGHTA, CDR2 FQGNSA. The V end was cut by 1 base, the J end by 6 bases, with 9 bases between. The CDR3 spells CASSLEALQTQYF. The CDR3 coding sequence is TGTGCCAGCAGCTTAGAAGCTCTGCAGACCCAGTACTTC.

This clonotype was counted a few times. CDR3 nucleotide sequence: TGCAGTGCCCCCCTCCCCGGGGGCACCGGGGAGCTGTTTTTT. This encodes CSAPLPGGTGELFF. J is TRBJ2-2 and V is TRBV20-1, with D perhaps matching TRBD2 (6 bases). CDR3 size: 14 residues. V lost 6 bases to trimming and J lost 4 bases, with 15 bases between them. CDR1 DFQATT and CDR2 SNEGSKA come from the germline V gene (reference sequence).

The V call is TRBV5-5, the J call TRBJ2-7; D gene unclear. Germline loops: CDR1 SGHKS, CDR2 YYEKEE (reference sequence). CDR3 length: 13 amino acids. Deletions cut 4 bases from V and 3 bases from J, with 11 bases between. Here the CDR3 DNA reads TGTGCCAGCAGCCCGGACGGACGCTACGAGCAGTACTTC. The encoded protein is CASSPDGRYEQYF.

As DNA, the CDR3 is TGTGCCAGCAGCGCAGCAAGGATGGCCTACGAGCAGTACTTC. Its translation is CASSAARMAYEQYF. The J gene is TRBJ2-7, the V gene TRBV7-2; D is unclear. The length of the CDR3 is 14 residues. Trimming removed 5 bases at V and 2 bases at J, with 13 bases between. The germline gives CDR1 SGHTA, CDR2 FQGNSA.

The chain has TRBV6-5 and TRBJ2-2; D call uncertain. The CDR3 is made up of 14 amino acids. Germline CDR1 reads MNHEY; CDR2 reads SVGAGI. Trimming left V 2 bases short and J 3 bases short, with 7 bases between. The CDR3 is CASSYGWDTGELFF. The CDR3 nucleotides read TGTGCCAGCAGTTACGGTTGGGACACCGGGGAGCTGTTTTTT.

This chain links TRBV3-1 with TRBJ2-7; 8 nucleotides agree with TRBD1. From germline, CDR1 is LGHDT and CDR2 YNNKEL (reference sequence). This CDR3 is 18 amino acids long. The V segment lost 1 base and the J segment 2 bases; nucleotides outside the gene matches: 13. As DNA, the CDR3 is TGTGCCAGCAGCCAAGTATCCGTGACAGGGGTCCTTGCCTACGAGCAGTACTTC. It encodes CASSQVSVTGVLAYEQYF.

Only a few counts were recorded for this clonotype. V usage is TRBV18 and J usage is TRBJ2-1, with D unresolved. Germline V gene data show CDR1 as KGHSH and CDR2 as LQKENI. The V end lost 2 bases, the J end lost 6 bases, and 8 bases lay between the germline ends. The CDR3 runs 13 residues. The CDR3 region has the DNA TGTGCCAGCTCACCATTCCAGACCAATGAGCAGTTCTTC. As protein: CASSPFQTNEQFF.

Many counts were recorded for this clonotype. The chain carries TRBV15 and TRBJ2-2; D is possibly TRBD1 (5 bases). Germline-derived CDR1 and CDR2 are LNHNV and YYDKDF (reference sequence). The CDR3 sequence is 19 residues long. V was cut by 2 bases and J by 0 bases, with 19 bases left in between. CDR3: CATSRSLTSQGTNTGELFF. In DNA, the CDR3 is TGTGCCACCAGCAGATCCCTCACAAGCCAGGGTACGAACACCGGGGAGCTGTTTTTT.

This clonotype was recorded a few times. The V gene is TRBV9, the J gene TRBJ2-1; the D gene is possibly TRBD2 (6 bases). This CDR3 region has 14 residues. The V end lost 0 bases, the J end lost 9 bases, and 13 bases lay between the germline ends. Germline loops: CDR1 SGDLS, CDR2 YYNGEE. In DNA, the CDR3 is TGTGCCAGCAGCGTAGGCCTCGAGGGAGGTGAGCAGTTCTTC. This encodes CASSVGLEGGEQFF.

There are a few counts of this clonotype. This rearrangement joins TRBV18 to TRBJ1-5, with D uncertain. Trimming took off 2 bases at V and 6 bases at J, with 14 bases between the two ends. Germline V lookup: CDR1 KGHSH, CDR2 LQKENI. The CDR3 extends over 15 amino acids. The chain's CDR3 is CASSPEGNRAQPQHF. The CDR3 DNA is TGTGCCAGCTCACCAGAGGGTAACCGGGCTCAGCCCCAGCATTTT.

This clonotype was seen a handful of times. V gene TRBV12-5 combines with J gene TRBJ2-5, with no clear D. The CDR3 totals 13 residues. V was shortened by 0 bases and J by 7 bases, with 9 bases between the two germline ends. Germline V lookup: CDR1 LGHNT, CDR2 FRNRAP. This CDR3 is CASGLVGIGTQYF. CDR3 nucleotide sequence: TGTGCTAGTGGTTTGGTGGGGATCGGGACCCAGTACTTC.

This clonotype appeared many times. The gene calls are TRBV29-1 and TRBJ1-2, with unresolved D. This CDR3 is 12 amino acids long. Germline CDR1 SQVTM, CDR2 ANQGSEA. Trimming took 3 bases from V and 3 from J, leaving 8 bases between them. The CDR3 coding sequence is TGCAGCGTTGAGCGTAGCTACTATGGCTACACCTTC. It yields the protein CSVERSYYGYTF.

This clonotype was detected a few times. The gene calls are TRBV25-1 and TRBJ2-2; D is unresolved. This CDR3 contains 15 residues. V lost 3 bases to trimming and J lost 1 base, with 9 bases between them. The germline V gene has CDR1 MGHDK and CDR2 SYGVNS. CDR3 in amino acids: CASSDNRRNTGELFF. The CDR3 DNA reads TGTGCCAGCAGTGACAACAGAAGGAACACCGGGGAGCTGTTTTTT.

The chain couples TRBV6-1 to TRBJ1-2; D remains ambiguous. Trimming pared 2 bases from V and 8 bases from J, leaving 15 bases between. The CDR3 runs 14 residues. Germline CDR1 reads MNHNS; CDR2 reads SASEGT. The CDR3 DNA reads as TGTGCCAGCAGTGAAATAGGGCCTAAGGGAGGCTACACCTTC. Residues: CASSEIGPKGGYTF.

This clonotype was seen a single time. The V gene is TRBV7-2, the J gene TRBJ2-1, with 7 bases aligning to TRBD2. J was trimmed by 11 bases and V by 4 bases; bases with no gene match: 14. The CDR3 covers 15 residues. Germline-derived CDR1 and CDR2 are SGHTA and FQGNSA. CDR3 sequence: CASSSSGAHKRQQFF. In DNA, the CDR3 is TGTGCCAGCAGCTCCAGCGGGGCTCACAAGCGACAGCAGTTCTTC.

This clonotype was seen a handful of times. The chain carries TRBV30 and TRBJ2-1; D not resolved. The germline V gene has CDR1 GTSNPN and CDR2 SVGIG (reference sequence). V was pared by 2 bases and J by 6 bases, with 20 bases between. The length of the CDR3 is 16 residues. The CDR3: CAWSPRRVPVPNEQFF. The CDR3 DNA sequence: TGTGCCTGGAGTCCCCGCCGGGTCCCCGTTCCCAATGAGCAGTTCTTC.